This entry lists 12 T cell receptor beta chains sequenced from one sample in a study of T cells in Graves' hyperthyroidism and ophthalmopathy. TCR beta CDR3 region amplification was performed from RNA transcripts. The study used the HTBI primer set for a first-round RT-PCR of the TCR CDR3. TCRdb reprocessed the multiplex PCR reads via MiXCR and lists one record per CDR3 protein. The sample has approximately 690,000 distinct CDR3 sequences, 13% to 15% seen once; the top ten hold approximately 12%. The specimen was blood. The source of these receptors is a woman between 45 and 65 years old with Graves' ophthalmopathy.

J is TRBJ2-2 and V is TRBV19; D is possibly TRBD1 (5 bases). This CDR3 region has 15 residues. Trimming removed 1 base at V and 6 bases at J, with 12 bases between. Germline assignment: CDR1 LNHDA and CDR2 SQIVND (reference sequence). The CDR3 DNA reads as TGTGCCAGTAGTATAGGAAGACAGATTCCCGGGGAGCTGTTTTTT. This encodes CASSIGRQIPGELFF.

The V call is TRBV10-3, the J call TRBJ1-2; maybe TRBD1 (6 bases). This CDR3 contains 15 residues. From germline, CDR1 is ENHRY and CDR2 SYGVKD. With 2 bases removed from V and 5 bases from J, the gap between germline ends came to 15 bases. The CDR3 loop is CAISETTGTIYGYTF. The DNA of the CDR3 is TGTGCCATCAGTGAGACGACAGGTACAATTTATGGCTACACCTTC.

This clonotype occurred many times. For the CDR3, the DNA is TGTGCCAGCACCCTAGCGGGAGGGTACAATGAGCAGTTCTTC. Amino acids: CASTLAGGYNEQFF. The chain recombines TRBV12-3 or TRBV12-4 with TRBJ2-1; 12 nucleotides line up with TRBD2. CDR3 length equals 14 residues. The V segment lost 7 bases and the J segment 4 bases; nucleotides outside the gene matches: 2.

In this sample, this clonotype turned up a few times. J is TRBJ1-2 and V is TRBV24-1, with TRBD1 matching 8 bases. The CDR3 has 16 residues. The trim removed 8 bases at V and 0 bases at J, leaving 10 bases unmatched. Germline assignment: CDR1 KGHDR and CDR2 SFDVKD. CDR3 sequence (DNA): TGTGCCACCATATATCACAGGGGGATTTCTAACTATGGCTACACCTTC. This translates into CATIYHRGISNYGYTF.

At least ten counts were recorded for this clonotype. This chain links TRBV12-5 with TRBJ2-1, with D tentatively TRBD1 (5 bases). The V gene lost 1 base and the J gene lost 9 bases, with 13 bases spanning the gap. CDR3 length: 14 residues. The germline V gene has CDR1 LGHNT and CDR2 FRNRAP. For the CDR3, the DNA is TGTGCTAGTGGTTTGGACCCCCCAGGGCCTGAGCAGTTCTTC. This gives the protein CASGLDPPGPEQFF.

The table lists this clonotype with many counts. The chain employs TRBV30 and TRBJ2-1; no reliable D call. The CDR3 totals 15 residues. V was shortened by 4 bases and J by 1 base, with 14 bases between the two germline ends. Germline CDR1 GTSNPN, CDR2 SVGIG (reference sequence). DNA for the CDR3: TGTGCCTGGACTCTGTGGGAAGCTTCCTACAATGAGCAGTTCTTC. It yields the protein CAWTLWEASYNEQFF. Based on the CDR3 plus reference TRBV30 and TRBJ2-1, the full variable domain is SQTIHQWPATLVQPVGSPLSLECTVEGTSNPNLYWYRQAAGRGLQLLFYSVGIGQISSEVPQNLSASRPQDRQFILSSKKLLLSDSGFYLCAWTLWEASYNEQFFGPGTRLTVL.

This clonotype was observed a few times. The chain joins TRBV20-1 to TRBJ2-7; TRBD2 matches 8 bases. The CDR3 consists of 14 residues. Per the germline V gene, CDR1 is DFQATT and CDR2 is SNEGSKA (reference sequence). Trimming at V came to 7 bases and at J to 5 bases, leaving 13 bases not matched to a gene. The DNA for the CDR3 is TGCAGTGGGGGGGGCGGGAGGCTCGGAGACGAGCAGTACTTC. Its translation: CSGGGGRLGDEQYF.

About this clonotype itself: At one of its ends the junction is not consistent with the germline gene, which may arise from a read error. The chain recombines TRBV10-3 with TRBJ2-3; 10 bases align to TRBD2. The CDR3 is 15 residues long. Germline CDR1 ENHRY, CDR2 SYGVKD. The CDR3 protein is CAISEWTSGTDTRYF. The CDR3 DNA is TGTGCCATCAGTGAGTGGACTAGCGGCACAGATACGCGGTATTTT.

About this clonotype itself: A read error may explain this, as a much larger clone is one base away. The V call is TRBV15, the J call TRBJ1-4, with TRBD1 matching over 8 bases. Per germline, CDR1 LNHNV and CDR2 YYDKDF (reference sequence). The CDR3 covers 15 residues. V dropped 2 bases and J dropped 8; count of bases not matched to a gene: 7. DNA of the CDR3: TGTGCCACCAGCAGACCTCCGCAGGGGGCGGAAAAACTGTTTTTT. It is translated as CATSRPPQGAEKLFF. The full variable domain, its missing parts supplied by reference TRBV15 and TRBJ1-4, is DAMVIQNPRYQVTQFGKPVTLSCSQTLNHNVMYWYQQKSSQAPKLLFHYYDKDFNNEADTPDNFQSRRPNTSFCFLDIRSPGLGDTAMYLCATSRPPQGAEKLFFGSGTQLSVL.

This clonotype was counted ten times or more. This sequence joins TRBV27 and TRBJ1-2; 7 positions agree with TRBD1. Looked up from germline, CDR1 is MNHEY and CDR2 is SMNVEV (reference sequence). The length of the CDR3 is 13 residues. V lost 5 bases and J lost 4; bases outside the gene matches: 4. This CDR3 is CASSAGTVYGYTF. The CDR3 bases are TGTGCCAGCAGTGCCGGGACAGTCTATGGCTACACCTTC.

This clonotype was picked up a small number of times. Since a much larger clone is just one base distant, this may be a read error. The chain combines TRBV11-2 with TRBJ1-3; D ambiguous. The V gene's germline CDR1 is SGHAT and CDR2 FQNNGV. This CDR3 contains 12 residues. CDR3 residues: CASSSIGSTIYF. DNA of the CDR3: TGTGCCAGCAGCTCGATTGGAAGCACCATATATTTT.

In this sample, this clonotype turned up a few times. The chain has TRBV14 and TRBJ2-7, with 7 bases aligning to TRBD1. Looked up from germline, CDR1 is SGHDN and CDR2 is FVKESK. Trimming took 4 bases from V and 0 from J; bases not matched to a gene: 6. The CDR3 extends over 15 amino acids. DNA of the CDR3: TGTGCCAGCAGCCCGGGACAGACGAGCTCCTACGAGCAGTACTTC. Translated: CASSPGQTSSYEQYF.